The rows below give T cell receptor beta chains drawn from one sample of a study of CD8+CD57+ T cells in acquired aplastic anemia. TCRdb re-called the reads through MiXCR, storing one row per CDR3 protein. Here the sample spans 400,000 to 500,000 distinct CDR3 sequences, 55% to 70% being singletons. Sequencing was carried out using sorted CD4+, CD8+, or CD8+CD57+ T cells (not recorded which) from PBMCs. The receptors come from a human donor in good health, serving as a control. CDR3s include the opening cysteine and the closing phenylalanine or tryptophan. The D gene is left open where the match is weak. Only some rows state a clone size, as once, few, many or a class for expanded clones.

CDR3 protein,CDR3 DNA,J gene,D gene,V gene,clone size
CASSLTGTGDEKLFF,TGTGCCAGCAGCTTAACGGGGACAGGGGACGAAAAACTGTTTTTT,TRBJ1-4,TRBD1,TRBV7-3,.
CASSQPGTGNQPQHF,TGTGCCAGCAGCCAACCCGGAACAGGCAATCAGCCCCAGCATTTT,TRBJ1-5,.,TRBV7-8,.
CASRSGGRPDTQYF,TGCGCCAGCAGGTCCGGCGGGAGGCCAGATACGCAGTATTTT,TRBJ2-3,TRBD2,TRBV7-2,.
CATSGGTTGNTIYF,TGTGCCACCAGTGGAGGGACAACTGGAAACACCATATATTTT,TRBJ1-3,.,TRBV24-1,.
CASTSGGRYTGELFF,TGTGCCAGCACCAGCGGGGGGCGGTACACCGGGGAGCTGTTTTTT,TRBJ2-2,TRBD2,TRBV2,once
CASSDRGRVKVTQYF,TGTGCTAGCAGTGATCGCGGCAGGGTCAAAGTGACGCAGTACTTC,TRBJ2-5,.,TRBV7-6,once
CAWGPRQGKGSEQFF,TGTGCCTGGGGCCCCCGACAGGGTAAGGGCAGTGAGCAGTTCTTC,TRBJ2-1,TRBD1,TRBV30,.
CASSSAGAYEQYFQYF,TGTGCCAGCAGCTCGGCCGGGGCCTACGAGCAGTACTTCCAGTACTTC,TRBJ2-5,.,TRBV7-2,.
CASSLNSFGGYTF,TGTGCCAGCAGTTTAAACAGCTTCGGGGGCTACACCTTC,TRBJ1-2,.,TRBV12-3/TRBV12-4,.
CASNLAEREYVNTF,TGTGCCAGCAACCTCGCAGAGCGGGAGTATGTCAACACCTTC,TRBJ1-2,.,TRBV7-2,.
CASSSVGGEKLFF,TGCGCCAGCAGCTCGGTCGGGGGTGAAAAACTGTTTTTT,TRBJ1-4,.,TRBV5-1,.
CATSIGTDIKQYF,TGTGCCACCAGCATAGGGACAGACATAAAGCAGTACTTC,TRBJ2-7,TRBD1,TRBV15,few
CAWGGQGKPSGANVLTF,TGTGCCTGGGGGGGACAGGGGAAACCCTCTGGGGCCAACGTCCTGACTTTC,TRBJ2-6,TRBD1,TRBV30,.
CASSLTGPDTQYF,TGTGCCAGCAGTTTGACAGGGCCAGATACGCAGTATTTT,TRBJ2-3,TRBD1,TRBV12-3/TRBV12-4,.
CSAYGGGVPLQGEQFF,TGCAGTGCTTACGGCGGGGGGGTTCCCCTACAGGGTGAGCAGTTCTTC,TRBJ2-1,TRBD2,TRBV20-1,many
CASSIGDPSPLHF,TGTGCCAGTAGTATAGGGGACCCTTCACCCCTCCACTTT,TRBJ1-6,.,TRBV19,once
CASSENGYNQPQHF,TGTGCCAGCAGTGAGAACGGTTACAATCAGCCCCAGCATTTT,TRBJ1-5,.,TRBV6-1,few
CASSIGGGAVKPEAFF,TGTGCCAGCAGCATAGGGGGAGGGGCAGTGAAGCCTGAAGCTTTCTTT,TRBJ1-1,.,TRBV7-2,.
CASSTMWGGDNEAFF,TGTGCCAGCAGCACAATGTGGGGGGGCGACAACGAAGCCTTCTTT,TRBJ1-1,.,TRBV7-2,.
CAIETHEGYVTYEQYF,TGTGCCATCGAAACCCATGAAGGGTATGTAACCTACGAGCAGTACTTC,TRBJ2-7,.,TRBV3-2,many
CASSYSANTEAFF,TGTGCCAGCAGTTACTCGGCGAACACTGAAGCTTTCTTT,TRBJ1-1,.,TRBV6-6,many
CASSSRGGDEQYF,TGTGCCAGCAGTTCAAGGGGGGGCGACGAGCAGTACTTC,TRBJ2-7,.,TRBV7-9,many
CASSPAGAGSETQYF,TGTGCCAGCAGCCCCGCCGGGGCAGGTTCGGAGACCCAGTACTTC,TRBJ2-5,.,TRBV6-1,many
CASSPRIDRRNTEAFF,TGTGCCAGCAGCCCACGGATTGACAGAAGGAACACTGAAGCTTTCTTT,TRBJ1-1,.,TRBV7-3,.
CASSLGGRGSNQPQHF,TGTGCCAGCAGCTTAGGCGGGCGCGGGAGCAATCAGCCCCAGCATTTT,TRBJ1-5,.,TRBV7-6,.
CASRIAGGVDTQYF,TGTGCCAGCAGGATAGCGGGGGGGGTGGATACGCAGTATTTT,TRBJ2-3,TRBD2,TRBV5-6,.
CASSLSVVNSPLHF,TGTGCCAGCAGCTTGTCGGTGGTTAATTCACCCCTCCACTTT,TRBJ1-6,.,TRBV7-9,.
CASSPDRGFNSALFF,TGTGCCAGCAGTCCTGACAGAGGTTTTAATTCGGCCCTCTTCTTT,TRBJ2-2,.,TRBV2,.
CASSERGAHGYTF,TGCGCCAGCAGTGAGAGGGGGGCGCATGGCTACACCTTC,TRBJ1-2,.,TRBV10-2,.
CASSKTGGLNTEAFF,TGTGCCAGCAGTAAGACAGGGGGTCTGAACACTGAAGCTTTCTTT,TRBJ1-1,TRBD1,TRBV12-3/TRBV12-4,.
CASSIRAGANGYSYTF,TGTGCCAGCAGCATCCGGGCCGGGGCCAACGGCTATAGCTACACCTTC,TRBJ1-2,.,TRBV9,.
CAIGITGAGANEQNF,TGTGCCATCGGTATTACTGGCGCCGGGGCCAACGAGCAGAACTTC,TRBJ2-6,.,TRBV10-3,.
CASSIIQQEAQYF,TGTGCCAGCAGCATAATCCAGCAAGAGGCCCAGTACTTC,TRBJ2-5,.,TRBV7-9,.
CASSLVMGTASYEF,TGTGCCAGCAGCTTAGTAATGGGGACAGCCTCCTACGAGTTC,TRBJ2-6,TRBD1,TRBV7-2,.
CASRSTGFEQYF,TGTGCCAGCAGATCGACAGGGTTCGAGCAGTACTTC,TRBJ2-7,TRBD1,TRBV12-3/TRBV12-4,.
CASSEVRGQRQHF,TGTGCCAGCAGTGAAGTGAGGGGGCAGCGCCAGCATTTT,TRBJ1-5,TRBD1,TRBV2,.
CSANPGGTDTQYF,TGCAGTGCTAATCCAGGGGGCACAGATACGCAGTATTTT,TRBJ2-3,.,TRBV20-1,.
CASSVERERDTQYF,TGTGCCAGCAGCGTAGAAAGAGAGAGAGATACTCAGTATTTT,TRBJ2-3,.,TRBV7-7,.
CSVLDSLLAKNIQYF,TGCAGCGTCCTCGACAGTCTATTAGCCAAAAACATTCAGTACTTC,TRBJ2-4,.,TRBV29-1,.
CSVEGRGTATF,TGCAGCGTTGAAGGCAGGGGGACAGCGACGTTT,TRBJ2-3,TRBD1,TRBV29-1,.
CAVGTGEFYGYTF,TGTGCCGTCGGGACAGGGGAGTTCTATGGCTACACCTTC,TRBJ1-2,TRBD1,TRBV10-3,.
CASSQRTDSYEQYF,TGCGCCAGCAGCCAACGGACAGACTCCTACGAGCAGTACTTC,TRBJ2-7,.,TRBV4-1,many
CASRPGRYNEQFF,TGTGCCAGCAGGCCAGGTCGCTACAATGAGCAGTTCTTC,TRBJ2-1,.,TRBV5-8,.
CASSPARGKQYF,TGCGCCAGCAGCCCGGCAAGGGGAAAACAGTACTTC,TRBJ2-7,.,TRBV5-1,.
CASSSTPGVDTQYF,TGTGCCAGCAGTTCGACCCCCGGGGTGGATACGCAGTATTTT,TRBJ2-3,.,TRBV2,few
CASSFGRYEQYF,TGTGCCAGCAGTTTCGGGCGGTACGAGCAGTACTTC,TRBJ2-7,.,TRBV2,.
CASSREDLTDTQYF,TGCGCCAGCAGCCGCGAAGACCTCACAGATACGCAGTATTTT,TRBJ2-3,.,TRBV4-3,once
CASRGDRVDWVNQPQHF,TGTGCCAGTAGGGGCGACAGGGTGGATTGGGTCAATCAGCCCCAGCATTTT,TRBJ1-5,TRBD1,TRBV19,.
CASSGLESDTDTQYF,TGTGCCAGCAGTGGATTGGAGTCAGACACAGATACGCAGTATTTT,TRBJ2-3,.,TRBV2,.
CASSEGAGQQKLFF,TGTGCCAGCAGCGAGGGGGCAGGTCAGCAAAAACTGTTTTTT,TRBJ1-4,TRBD1,TRBV15,.
CASSPAQGRTGELFF,TGTGCCAGCAGCCCGGCCCAGGGGCGCACCGGGGAGCTGTTTTTT,TRBJ2-2,.,TRBV7-6,.
CASSLAGTGVVEQYF,TGTGCCAGCAGCTTGGCAGGGACAGGGGTCGTTGAGCAGTACTTC,TRBJ2-7,TRBD1,TRBV5-6,.
CASSLVARHRDTEF,TGTGCCAGCAGCCTCGTTGCCCGACACAGGGACACTGAGTTT,TRBJ1-1,.,TRBV7-6,.
CATFPEQYF,TGCGCCACGTTTCCCGAGCAGTACTTC,TRBJ2-7,.,TRBV10-3,.
CASRVNHYGYTFYF,TGTGCCAGCAGGGTCAACCACTATGGCTACACCTTCTACTTC,TRBJ2-7,.,TRBV9,.
CTSSVSGGRSEQFF,TGTACCAGCAGCGTTAGCGGGGGGAGGTCTGAGCAGTTCTTC,TRBJ2-1,TRBD2,TRBV5-4,few
CASSVSSGREQFF,TGTGCCAGCAGCGTCTCTAGCGGGAGGGAGCAGTTCTTC,TRBJ2-1,TRBD2,TRBV2,few
CASSVGGSADYPLHF,TGTGCCAGCAGTGTAGGGGGGTCCGCAGACTACCCCCTCCACTTT,TRBJ1-6,.,TRBV2,.
CATLLSSGANVLTF,TGTGCCACCCTCTTGAGCTCTGGGGCCAACGTCCTGACTTTC,TRBJ2-6,.,TRBV6-6,many